This T cell receptor (beta chain) was retrieved from a study of radiotherapy plus CTLA-4 blockade in lung cancer. Looking at the study overall: Objective responses were seen in around 20% of patients, disease control in over 25%. Study-level findings and limits: The authors reported that early blood T cell clone dynamics, with interferon-beta, best predicted response. After radiotherapy and ipilimumab, tumor-derived clones expanded in peripheral blood.

Focal radiation plus CTLA-4 blockade with ipilimumab was given to patients with chemo-refractory metastatic non-small-cell lung cancer. Profiling relied on immunoSEQ multiplex PCR, and the TCRdb table lists in-frame clones only, not all of them. Of around 90,000 clones listed, around 82% are singletons. Unmatched junction bases numbered 12, after V lost 7 bases and J lost 5 bases. Germline V lookup: CDR1 SGHRS, CDR2 YFSETQ. The CDR3 contains 15 residues. This clone came up a few times. Its antigen is as yet unknown. This TCR was sampled from a human donor with non-small cell lung cancer who had stable disease on radiotherapy plus ipilimumab. The rearrangement uses TRBV5-1 and TRBJ2-7, with 10 bases that match TRBD1. The sample in question was peripheral blood, obtained from a patient treated with radiotherapy plus ipilimumab. CDR3 residues: CASRRLGQGSDEQYF. The CDR3 DNA reads TGCGCCAGCCGACGCCTGGGACAGGGGAGTGACGAGCAGTACTTC.